The present TCR beta chain was sequenced within a study of T cells after yellow fever vaccination. Findings and limits, study-wide: When the response was secondary, it was weaker but reached its peak faster, day 5 versus 15. There was a small share of clonotypes that showed up in both the CD4 and CD8 compartments.

Researchers made TCR cDNA using 5'RACE template switching, and this step added a universal primer site and UMIs. TCRdb independently ran MiXCR on the 5' RACE reads; one entry per CDR3 protein. The sample comprises about 330,000 distinct CDR3 sequences, roughly 7.5% of which are singletons, and approximately 15% rests with the top ten. As to this clonotype: The antigen remains unidentified.

CDR1 and CDR2 from the germline V gene are DFQATT and SNEGSKA (reference sequence). CDR3 length: 14 residues. V lost 2 bases to trimming and J lost 5 bases, with 15 bases between them. This clonotype originated in a man aged 18 to 29 who received the YFV17D yellow fever vaccine. This chain joins TRBV20-1 and TRBJ2-5; D not certain. The sequenced sample was PBMCs, obtained roughly 47 days after the first yellow fever vaccination. The CDR3 region has the DNA TGCAGTGCTAGAACGGATGCCGCCCGCGAGACCCAGTACTTC. Its protein product is CSARTDAARETQYF.